The clone carrying this T cell receptor (beta chain) was observed at least ten times. The antigen is unknown. These data originate in a study of regulatory T cells in long-lasting Graves disease. In the study overall: To qualify as persistent, Graves' disease required over 5 years of antithyroid drugs with positive TSH receptor antibodies.

Germline values: CDR1 KGHDR, CDR2 SFDVKD. The CDR3 runs 16 residues. The V segment lost 4 bases and the J segment 7 bases; nucleotides outside the gene matches: 11. Time point meaning: persistent/refractory GD, antithyroid drugs over 5 years with positive TRAb. From RNA extracted from PBMCs, the TCR library was made. Regarding the study as a whole: Among samples with persistent disease, TRBV28, TRBJ1-2 and TRBJ2-5 were favored. Persistent Graves' cases showed lower TCR diversity than newly diagnosed cases.

To make TCR beta libraries, researchers used iRepertoire HTBI primers and Arm-PCR of CDR3 regions. TCRdb fed the multiplex PCR reads into MiXCR, producing one record per CDR3 protein. Altogether a few hundred thousand distinct CDR3 sequences are present, 20% to 25% being singletons, with the ten largest covering around 7%. The source material was peripheral blood mononuclear cells (PBMCs), sampled when the disease was refractory, from a patient treated with antithyroid drugs. This sequence originates from a female donor with Graves disease. The V call is TRBV24-1, the J call TRBJ2-7; 11 nucleotides match TRBD1. The CDR3 is CATSDPTGTGGLEQYF. CDR3 nucleotide sequence: TGTGCCACCAGTGACCCCACCGGGACAGGGGGACTTGAGCAGTACTTC.